The 9 T cell receptor beta chains below come from one sample, sequenced in a study of shared clonotypes between healthy human individuals. Only CD45RO-negative cells positively selected for CCR7 counted as naive CD8 cells, so terminally differentiated effector memory CD45RA+ cells were excluded. TCRdb keeps only in-frame clones here, not all; method: immunoSEQ multiplex PCR. This sample has more than 2 million clones, with roughly 94% found just once. The specimen was naive CD8+ T cells sorted from blood. Source of these receptors: a man younger than 35 in good health.

This chain links TRBV7-9 with TRBJ2-2; 8 bases line up with TRBD1. This CDR3 is 14 amino acids long. Trimming removed 1 base from V and 9 bases from J; junction bases left unmatched: 4. Germline CDR1 and CDR2: SEHNR and FQNEAQ (reference sequence). The CDR3 spells CASSLGGQGRELFF. The CDR3, as DNA: TGTGCCAGCAGCTTAGGTGGACAGGGCCGGGAGCTGTTTTTT.

A few counts support this clone. The J gene is TRBJ1-2, the V gene TRBV10-3, with unresolved D. Germline lookup yields CDR1 ENHRY and CDR2 SYGVKD. V dropped 6 bases and J dropped 4 bases, with 15 bases sitting between them. The CDR3 is 14 amino acids. CDR3 region: CAISPEPGGYGYTF. The CDR3 region has the DNA TGTGCCATCAGCCCAGAACCAGGAGGCTATGGCTACACCTTC.

This chain joins TRBV6-1 and TRBJ2-1; D unclear. CDR3 length: 12 residues. Per germline, CDR1 MNHNS and CDR2 SASEGT. Trimming cost V 4 bases and J 7 bases, with 8 bases left between them. The CDR3 sequence: CASSGDGNEQFF. Written as DNA, the CDR3 is TGTGCCAGCAGTGGAGACGGTAATGAGCAGTTCTTC.

About this clone itself: Other DNA variants within this sample encode the same CDR3. This chain joins TRBV11-2 and TRBJ1-1, with 12 bases lining up with TRBD1. CDR1 SGHAT and CDR2 FQNNGV come from the germline V gene. The length of the CDR3 is 16 residues. J lost 0 bases, V lost 5 bases, and 4 bases had no gene match. CDR3 DNA sequence: TGTGCCAGCAGCCCAGGGACAGGGGGCATGAACACTGAAGCTTTCTTT. It translates to CASSPGTGGMNTEAFF. The full variable domain, completed using reference TRBV11-2 and TRBJ1-1, is EAGVAQSPRYKIIEKRQSVAFWCNPISGHATLYWYQQILGQGPKLLIQFQNNGVVDDSQLPKDRFSAERLKGVDSTLKIQPAKLEDSAVYLCASSPGTGGMNTEAFFGQGTRLTVV.

The V and J genes are TRBV29-1 and TRBJ1-2; 10 bases are shared with TRBD1. The CDR3 spans 15 residues. Germline loops: CDR1 SQVTM, CDR2 ANQGSEA. V was pared by 6 bases and J by 6 bases, with 13 bases of the junction left unmatched. The CDR3 DNA is TGCAGCGTCCCCGGGACAGGGGAAGGAGAGGATGGCTACACCTTC. Its translation: CSVPGTGEGEDGYTF.

On this clone itself: Additional DNA sequences in this sample encode the identical CDR3. The chain joins TRBV5-4 to TRBJ2-2; 10 bases fit TRBD2. Unmatched junction bases numbered 0, after V lost 1 base and J lost 3 bases. There are 15 residues in the CDR3. Germline CDR1 is SGHNT and CDR2 is YYREEE (reference sequence). CDR3 loop: CASSLLAGDTGELFF. CDR3 coding DNA: TGTGCCAGCAGCTTGCTAGCGGGAGACACCGGGGAGCTGTTTTTT.

The V call is TRBV6-5, the J call TRBJ1-1; no definite D call. The CDR3 contains 15 residues. With 0 bases removed from V and 5 bases from J, the gap between germline ends came to 13 bases. Germline V CDR1 and CDR2: MNHEY, SVGAGI. The DNA for the CDR3 is TGTGCCAGCAGTTACTCCCCCGAGGGCTGGACTGAAGCTTTCTTT. Its protein is CASSYSPEGWTEAFF.

The chain couples TRBV9 to TRBJ2-5, with D perhaps TRBD2 (6 bases). From germline, CDR1 is SGDLS and CDR2 YYNGEE. The CDR3 loop spans 14 amino acids. Trimming stripped 1 base from V and 4 bases from J, with 11 bases between. CDR3 sequence: CASSVTGAAETQYF. CDR3 nucleotides: TGTGCCAGCAGCGTAACGGGAGCGGCAGAGACCCAGTACTTC. The full variable domain, its missing parts supplied by reference TRBV9 and TRBJ2-5, is DSGVTQTPKHLITATGQRVTLRCSPRSGDLSVYWYQQSLDQGLQFLIQYYNGEERAKGNILERFSAQQFPDLHSELNLSSLELGDSALYFCASSVTGAAETQYFGPGTRLLVL.

J is TRBJ2-1 and V is TRBV9; 12 positions agree with TRBD2. This CDR3 contains 15 residues. The junction had 3 bases not matched to a gene; V was cut back by 0 bases and J by 8 bases. CDR1 is SGDLS and CDR2 is YYNGEE in the germline V gene. The CDR3 protein is CASSVASGGADEQFF. As DNA, the CDR3 is TGTGCCAGCAGCGTAGCTAGCGGGGGGGCGGATGAGCAGTTCTTC.